These T cell receptor beta chains were read from a single sample in a study of control samples from healthy donors and cancer patients. Generated by immunoSEQ multiplex PCR, the TCRdb table keeps only in-frame clones and is missing some. The data show about 60,000 clones, more than 90% seen once. Sequencing used PBMCs. Source of these receptors: a man aged 35 to 55 with colorectal cancer. The CDR3 runs from the conserved cysteine through the conserved F or W. The D gene is left open where the match is weak. Not all rows give a size; the values are once, few, many and, for expanded clones, a class.

J gene: TRBJ1-3; D gene: .; V gene: TRBV7-8; clone size: .; CDR3 length: 15; CDR3 DNA: TGTGCCAGCAGCGAGCCGACATACTCTGGAAACACCATATATTTT; CDR3 protein: CASSEPTYSGNTIYF
J gene: TRBJ2-3; D gene: TRBD1; V gene: TRBV6-2/TRBV6-3; clone size: .; CDR3 length: 16; CDR3 DNA: TGTGCCAGCAGTCGGGAGTCGGGACAGGCCACAGATACGCAGTATTTT; CDR3 protein: CASSRESGQATDTQYF
J gene: TRBJ1-2; D gene: .; V gene: TRBV7-2; clone size: once; CDR3 length: 14; CDR3 DNA: TGTGCCAGCAGCTTAGGACCGAAGAACTATGGCTACACCTTC; CDR3 protein: CASSLGPKNYGYTF
J gene: TRBJ2-2; D gene: .; V gene: TRBV27; clone size: .; CDR3 length: 15; CDR3 DNA: TGTGCCAGCAGTCCCCGTATGGCGGGCACCGGGGAGCTGTTTTTT; CDR3 protein: CASSPRMAGTGELFF
J gene: TRBJ1-2; D gene: .; V gene: TRBV11-3; clone size: .; CDR3 length: 14; CDR3 DNA: TGTGCCAGCAGCTCCCTCAGGGTCGAGGCGGGCTACACCTTC; CDR3 protein: CASSSLRVEAGYTF
J gene: TRBJ2-1; D gene: .; V gene: TRBV24-1; clone size: once; CDR3 length: 16; CDR3 DNA: TGTGCCACCAGTGATACCCGGGGGAGCTCCTACAATGAGCAGTTCTTC; CDR3 protein: CATSDTRGSSYNEQFF
J gene: TRBJ1-2; D gene: .; V gene: TRBV2; clone size: few; CDR3 length: 12; CDR3 DNA: TGTGCCAGCAAGGAGGATCACTATGGCTACACCTTC; CDR3 protein: CASKEDHYGYTF
J gene: TRBJ2-5; D gene: TRBD2; V gene: TRBV18; clone size: .; CDR3 length: 14; CDR3 DNA: TGTGCCAGCTCACCACCAGCGGGACAAGAGACCCAGTACTTC; CDR3 protein: CASSPPAGQETQYF
J gene: TRBJ1-1; D gene: .; V gene: TRBV6-6; clone size: .; CDR3 length: 14; CDR3 DNA: TGTGCCAGCAGTCCGCCCGGGACAATCACTGAAGCTTTCTTT; CDR3 protein: CASSPPGTITEAFF
J gene: TRBJ2-5; D gene: .; V gene: TRBV7-3; clone size: .; CDR3 length: 14; CDR3 DNA: TGTGCCAGCAGCTTAAGTTCCGGGGCAGAGACCCAGTACTTC; CDR3 protein: CASSLSSGAETQYF
J gene: TRBJ2-1; D gene: .; V gene: TRBV29-1; clone size: .; CDR3 length: 16; CDR3 DNA: TGCAGCGTTGAAGACCTTACAGGGAGCTCCTACAATGAGCAGTTCTTC; CDR3 protein: CSVEDLTGSSYNEQFF
J gene: TRBJ1-4; D gene: TRBD1; V gene: TRBV7-6; clone size: few; CDR3 length: 18; CDR3 DNA: TGTGCCAGCAGCTTATTAGTGACAGGGGGCGCGGGTAATGAAAAACTGTTTTTT; CDR3 protein: CASSLLVTGGAGNEKLFF
J gene: TRBJ2-5; D gene: TRBD2; V gene: TRBV5-5; clone size: .; CDR3 length: 18; CDR3 DNA: TGTGCCAGCAGATCCACGGGACTAGCGGGGGGGATGAAAGAGACCCAGTACTTC; CDR3 protein: CASRSTGLAGGMKETQYF
J gene: TRBJ2-7; D gene: .; V gene: TRBV6-6; clone size: .; CDR3 length: 15; CDR3 DNA: TGTGCCAGCAGTTACTCAGCGGCCGATACTTACGAGCAGTACTTC; CDR3 protein: CASSYSAADTYEQYF
J gene: TRBJ2-5; D gene: .; V gene: TRBV7-3; clone size: .; CDR3 length: 13; CDR3 DNA: TGTGCCAGCAGCTCCTCCGGCAGGTCCTCCCAGTACTTC; CDR3 protein: CASSSSGRSSQYF
J gene: TRBJ2-2; D gene: TRBD2; V gene: TRBV27; clone size: few; CDR3 length: 18; CDR3 DNA: TGTGCCAGCAGTTTAGTAAAACCACGTAGCGGGGGAACCGGGGAGCTGTTTTTT; CDR3 protein: CASSLVKPRSGGTGELFF
J gene: TRBJ2-5; D gene: TRBD1; V gene: TRBV24-1; clone size: .; CDR3 length: 18; CDR3 DNA: TGTGCCACCAGTGATTCCGCATCCGGACAGGGGTATCGAGAGACCCAGTACTTC; CDR3 protein: CATSDSASGQGYRETQYF
J gene: TRBJ2-2; D gene: .; V gene: TRBV5-6; clone size: .; CDR3 length: 14; CDR3 DNA: TGTGCCAGCAGCTTGGTAAGGACCACCGGGGAGCTGTTTTTT; CDR3 protein: CASSLVRTTGELFF
J gene: TRBJ1-1; D gene: .; V gene: TRBV5-1; clone size: once; CDR3 length: 13; CDR3 DNA: TGCGCCAGCAGCTTGGTGGGGGCCACTGAAGCTTTCTTT; CDR3 protein: CASSLVGATEAFF
J gene: TRBJ2-3; D gene: .; V gene: TRBV9; clone size: once; CDR3 length: 15; CDR3 DNA: TGTGCCAGCAGCGTAGACGGGTTGAGCACAGATACGCAGTATTTT; CDR3 protein: CASSVDGLSTDTQYF
J gene: TRBJ2-1; D gene: .; V gene: TRBV7-9; clone size: .; CDR3 length: 14; CDR3 DNA: TGTGCCAGCAGCCAGGACTTGATTTACAATGAGCAGTTCTTC; CDR3 protein: CASSQDLIYNEQFF